This is a list of T cell receptor beta chains from one sample in a study of Ad26.COV2.S vaccination and SARS-CoV-2 variants. The method was immunoSEQ multiplex PCR; TCRdb's version includes in-frame clones alone and lacks a portion of them. The data show some 330,000 clones, roughly 88% seen once. The sequences come from peripheral blood, collected in a trial of Ad26.COV2.S vaccine versus placebo. These receptors were collected from a person between 18 and 65 years old who received the Ad26.COV2.S COVID-19 vaccine or a placebo. The CDR3 runs from the conserved cysteine through the conserved F or W. The order of the fields is D gene, V gene, clone size, J gene, CDR3 protein, CDR3 DNA. A D gene is named only where the DNA matches it firmly. Some rows have no size entry. The others give once, few or many, or a class for an expanded clone.

.	TRBV7-8	.	TRBJ1-1	CASSSRGLRDTEAFF	TGTGCCAGCAGCTCAAGAGGACTCCGGGACACTGAAGCTTTCTTT
.	TRBV30	.	TRBJ1-5	CAWSDNNDQPQHF	TGTGCCTGGAGTGATAACAACGACCAGCCCCAGCATTTT
TRBD1	TRBV7-2	.	TRBJ1-1	CASSPRTGGSTEAFF	TGTGCCAGCAGCCCTCGGACAGGGGGCTCCACTGAAGCTTTCTTT
TRBD1	TRBV6-2/TRBV6-3	.	TRBJ1-2	CASSSRISQGQKGYTF	TGTGCCAGCAGTTCCCGGATTTCCCAGGGACAGAAAGGCTACACCTTC
.	TRBV6-2/TRBV6-3	.	TRBJ1-5	CASSLLTHSNQPQHF	TGTGCCAGCAGTTTGTTAACACATAGCAATCAGCCCCAGCATTTT
.	TRBV28	.	TRBJ1-2	CASSSRYGYTF	TGTGCCAGCAGTTCAAGATATGGCTACACCTTC
.	TRBV19	.	TRBJ1-1	CASMLGPGGQAFF	TGTGCCAGTATGCTCGGCCCGGGGGGGCAAGCTTTCTTT
TRBD1	TRBV9	.	TRBJ1-5	CASSVQGAGQPQHF	TGTGCCAGCAGCGTACAGGGGGCAGGTCAGCCCCAGCATTTT
.	TRBV3-1/TRBV3-2	once	TRBJ2-5	CASSQGAVVGGPQYF	TGTGCCAGCAGCCAGGGGGCGGTTGTAGGAGGGCCCCAGTACTTC
TRBD2	TRBV9	.	TRBJ2-3	CASSPGLAGGGTDTQYF	TGTGCCAGCTCCCCGGGACTAGCGGGAGGAGGGACAGATACGCAGTATTTT
.	TRBV5-1	.	TRBJ2-5	CASSFSPDGQETQYF	TGCGCCAGCAGCTTCTCTCCCGATGGGCAAGAGACCCAGTACTTC
.	TRBV7-3	.	TRBJ2-2	CASSSKNGQNTGELFF	TGTGCCAGCAGCTCTAAGAACGGGCAAAACACCGGGGAGCTGTTTTTT
TRBD2	TRBV12-3/TRBV12-4	once	TRBJ2-1	CASSLRTRLFF	TGTGCCAGCAGTTTACGGACTAGGCTGTTCTTC
.	TRBV7-2	.	TRBJ1-6	CASSLHQSPGSPLHF	TGTGCCAGCAGCTTACACCAGAGCCCAGGTTCACCCCTCCACTTT
.	TRBV27	once	TRBJ2-7	CASSSVSYEQYF	TGTGCCAGCAGTTCCGTGTCCTACGAGCAGTACTTC
.	TRBV3-1/TRBV3-2	.	TRBJ2-7	CASPPESYEQYF	TGTGCCAGCCCCCCCGAATCCTACGAGCAGTACTTC
.	TRBV4-3	.	TRBJ1-1	CASSQEGRNTEAFF	TGCGCCAGCAGCCAAGAGGGAAGGAACACTGAAGCTTTCTTT
.	TRBV2	.	TRBJ1-3	CASSAFEWGNTIYF	TGTGCCAGCAGTGCTTTTGAGTGGGGAAACACCATATATTTT
.	TRBV19	.	TRBJ2-1	CASSIVGEQFF	TGTGCCAGTAGTATCGTGGGGGAGCAGTTCTTC
.	TRBV19	.	TRBJ1-5	CASSITASNQPQHF	TGTGCCAGTAGTATAACGGCTAGCAATCAGCCCCAGCATTTT
.	TRBV4-3	.	TRBJ2-1	CASSQEVAGSIYNEQFF	TGCGCCAGCAGCCAAGAGGTCGCGGGCTCAATCTACAATGAGCAGTTCTTC
TRBD1	TRBV7-9	once	TRBJ2-1	CASSNQRDRETYNEQFF	TGTGCCAGCAGCAACCAAAGGGACAGGGAGACATACAATGAGCAGTTCTTC
TRBD1	TRBV15	.	TRBJ2-7	CATSRIPGGTPKGEQYF	TGTGCCACCAGCAGGATCCCAGGGGGCACACCAAAGGGCGAGCAGTACTTC
.	TRBV4-2	.	TRBJ2-3	CASSQANGGLNTDTQYF	TGTGCCAGCAGCCAAGCAAACGGGGGACTTAACACAGATACGCAGTATTTT
.	TRBV6-2/TRBV6-3	.	TRBJ2-6	CASSSSAGANVLTF	TGTGCCAGCAGTTCGAGTGCTGGGGCCAACGTCCTGACTTTC
TRBD2	TRBV28	.	TRBJ2-1	CASRGAGGSYNEQFF	TGTGCCAGCAGGGGAGCGGGAGGCTCCTACAATGAGCAGTTCTTC
.	TRBV2	.	TRBJ2-3	CASSPRADTQYF	TGTGCCAGCAGCCCCAGGGCAGATACGCAGTATTTT
.	TRBV10-1	.	TRBJ2-2	CASSGTENTGELFF	TGCGCCAGTTCCGGGACGGAGAACACCGGGGAGCTGTTTTTT
TRBD1	TRBV5-6	.	TRBJ2-5	CASSLGTGGKETQYF	TGTGCCAGCAGCCTAGGGACAGGGGGGAAAGAGACCCAGTACTTC
.	TRBV12-3/TRBV12-4	.	TRBJ2-1	CASSSRRNEQFF	TGTGCCAGCAGTTCCCGGCGGAATGAGCAGTTCTTC
TRBD2	TRBV5-1	.	TRBJ2-3	CASSLEAGGTTVTDTQYF	TGCGCCAGCAGCTTGGAGGCGGGAGGGACCACCGTAACAGATACGCAGTATTTT
TRBD2	TRBV11-3	.	TRBJ2-5	CATSGRAGEETQYF	TGTGCCACTAGCGGGAGGGCCGGGGAAGAGACCCAGTACTTC
.	TRBV3-1/TRBV3-2	once	TRBJ2-1	CASSQVTAYNEQFF	TGTGCCAGCAGCCAAGTCACTGCCTACAATGAGCAGTTCTTC